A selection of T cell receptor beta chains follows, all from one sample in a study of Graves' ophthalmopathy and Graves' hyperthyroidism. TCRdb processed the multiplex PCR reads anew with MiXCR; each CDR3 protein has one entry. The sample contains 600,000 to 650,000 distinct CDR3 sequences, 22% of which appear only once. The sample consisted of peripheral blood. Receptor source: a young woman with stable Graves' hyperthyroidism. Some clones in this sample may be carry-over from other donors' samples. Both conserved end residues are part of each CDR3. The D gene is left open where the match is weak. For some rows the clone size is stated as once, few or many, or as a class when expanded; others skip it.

CDR3nt: TGTGCTAGTGCCCTAGAGTTGGGTCTTGGAAACACCATATATTTT; CDR3aa: CASALELGLGNTIYF; d_gene: -; j_gene: TRBJ1-3; v_gene: TRBV12-5; abundance: many
CDR3nt: TGTGCCAGCAGTCTGACAGGGAGCGATTCACCCCTCCACTTT; CDR3aa: CASSLTGSDSPLHF; d_gene: TRBD1; j_gene: TRBJ1-6; v_gene: TRBV12-3/TRBV12-4; abundance: -
CDR3nt: TGTGCCAGCAAAGAACTAGCGAACACCGGGGAGCTGTTTTTT; CDR3aa: CASKELANTGELFF; d_gene: -; j_gene: TRBJ2-2; v_gene: TRBV2; abundance: many
CDR3nt: TGCGCCAGCAGCCCCGGACAGCTCTCTGGAAACACCATATATTTT; CDR3aa: CASSPGQLSGNTIYF; d_gene: -; j_gene: TRBJ1-3; v_gene: TRBV5-1; abundance: -
CDR3nt: TGTGCCAGCAGTTTAAGGCCAAAGGCGGAGACTGAAGCTTTCTTT; CDR3aa: CASSLRPKAETEAFF; d_gene: -; j_gene: TRBJ1-1; v_gene: TRBV12-3/TRBV12-4; abundance: many
CDR3nt: TGTGCCAGCAGTCCGGCGGGACAGGGGCCTTCCCTTTCACCCCTCCACTTT; CDR3aa: CASSPAGQGPSLSPLHF; d_gene: TRBD1; j_gene: TRBJ1-6; v_gene: TRBV28; abundance: -
CDR3nt: TGTGCCAGCAGTCGAGTAGCGGGGCGGACCTCCTACGAGCAGTACTTC; CDR3aa: CASSRVAGRTSYEQYF; d_gene: TRBD2; j_gene: TRBJ2-7; v_gene: TRBV6-1; abundance: many
CDR3nt: TGTGCCAGCAGCGGGGGCGTATACGAGCAGTACTTC; CDR3aa: CASSGGVYEQYF; d_gene: -; j_gene: TRBJ2-7; v_gene: TRBV12-3/TRBV12-4; abundance: many
CDR3nt: TGTGCCAGCACCTCCGGATGGCAGTACTATGGCTACACCTTC; CDR3aa: CASTSGWQYYGYTF; d_gene: -; j_gene: TRBJ1-2; v_gene: TRBV28; abundance: many
CDR3nt: TGTGCCAGCGGAGCGGCATATAACGAGCAGTACTTC; CDR3aa: CASGAAYNEQYF; d_gene: -; j_gene: TRBJ2-7; v_gene: TRBV6-1; abundance: -
CDR3nt: TGTGCCAGCAGCCTCTACCCCAAAATAGGGGGCAACGATCAGTACTTC; CDR3aa: CASSLYPKIGGNDQYF; d_gene: TRBD1; j_gene: TRBJ2-7; v_gene: TRBV13; abundance: -
CDR3nt: TGTGCCAGCAGTGCAGGAGGGGGCGGCACTGAAGCTTTCTTT; CDR3aa: CASSAGGGGTEAFF; d_gene: TRBD1; j_gene: TRBJ1-1; v_gene: TRBV6-1; abundance: many
CDR3nt: TGTGCCAGCAGCCCAGGGACGGTCGTCCTGACTTTC; CDR3aa: CASSPGTVVLTF; d_gene: -; j_gene: TRBJ2-6; v_gene: TRBV7-2; abundance: many
CDR3nt: TGTGCCCAGTCCCCCCCCGGGGAGCTGTTTTTT; CDR3aa: CAQSPPGELFF; d_gene: -; j_gene: TRBJ2-2; v_gene: TRBV19; abundance: few
CDR3nt: TGTGCCAGCAGGCATCGCGGGGAGTCCACTGAAGCTTTCTTT; CDR3aa: CASRHRGESTEAFF; d_gene: -; j_gene: TRBJ1-1; v_gene: TRBV6-2/TRBV6-3; abundance: -
CDR3nt: TGTGCCAGCAGCCAAATCAGCGGGGGCGGAACCGGGACCCAGTACTTC; CDR3aa: CASSQISGGGTGTQYF; d_gene: TRBD2; j_gene: TRBJ2-5; v_gene: TRBV27; abundance: many
CDR3nt: TGTGCCAGCAGCCAAACTACCCACCAGACCCAGTACTTC; CDR3aa: CASSQTTHQTQYF; d_gene: -; j_gene: TRBJ2-5; v_gene: TRBV7-2; abundance: many
CDR3nt: TGTGCCAGCTCACTTCAGAACCAGAAGCTGTTTTTT; CDR3aa: CASSLQNQKLFF; d_gene: -; j_gene: TRBJ2-2; v_gene: TRBV18; abundance: -
CDR3nt: TGTGCCAGCATTTACAGGGGAGGAGGCACAGATACGCAGTATTTT; CDR3aa: CASIYRGGGTDTQYF; d_gene: -; j_gene: TRBJ2-3; v_gene: TRBV6-5; abundance: -
CDR3nt: TGCAGTGCTGAGTCGGACAGGGGGTACTATGGCTACACCTTC; CDR3aa: CSAESDRGYYGYTF; d_gene: TRBD1; j_gene: TRBJ1-2; v_gene: TRBV20-1; abundance: -
CDR3nt: TGCAGTGCTAGTCTCTTCGGGGCCAACGTCCTGACTTTC; CDR3aa: CSASLFGANVLTF; d_gene: -; j_gene: TRBJ2-6; v_gene: TRBV20-1; abundance: many
CDR3nt: TGTGCCAGCAGTTTCAGACAGGGTCCCTGGGGGGGCGAGCAGTACTTC; CDR3aa: CASSFRQGPWGGEQYF; d_gene: -; j_gene: TRBJ2-7; v_gene: TRBV6-4; abundance: -
CDR3nt: TGCGCCAGCAGCCAGGGAGACAGGGATTCGTCCGAGCAGTACTTC; CDR3aa: CASSQGDRDSSEQYF; d_gene: TRBD1; j_gene: TRBJ2-7; v_gene: TRBV4-1; abundance: many
CDR3nt: TGTGCCAGCAGTTTCGTCAGCTCCTATAATTCACCCCTCCACTTT; CDR3aa: CASSFVSSYNSPLHF; d_gene: -; j_gene: TRBJ1-6; v_gene: TRBV28; abundance: many
CDR3nt: TGTGCCAGTATTGCGACTAGCGGGACTGTCGGCTCCTACGAGCAGTACTTC; CDR3aa: CASIATSGTVGSYEQYF; d_gene: TRBD2; j_gene: TRBJ2-7; v_gene: TRBV11-2; abundance: many
CDR3nt: TGTGCCTGGAGCAGAATCGCTGGAAACACCATATATTTT; CDR3aa: CAWSRIAGNTIYF; d_gene: -; j_gene: TRBJ1-3; v_gene: TRBV30; abundance: few
CDR3nt: TGTGCCAGCAGTCCACGACAGGAGGGCTACGAGCAGTACTTC; CDR3aa: CASSPRQEGYEQYF; d_gene: -; j_gene: TRBJ2-7; v_gene: TRBV27; abundance: -
CDR3nt: TGTGCCAGCAGGACAGGGGGCTTGCGGTACACCTTC; CDR3aa: CASRTGGLRYTF; d_gene: TRBD1; j_gene: TRBJ1-2; v_gene: TRBV6-2/TRBV6-3; abundance: -
CDR3nt: TGCGCCAGCAGCCAAGAGACGTTGATAAGGGCCACTGAAGCTTTCTTT; CDR3aa: CASSQETLIRATEAFF; d_gene: -; j_gene: TRBJ1-1; v_gene: TRBV4-3; abundance: -
CDR3nt: TGTGCCTGGGACATCCGGGGAGGGGGCTACACCTTC; CDR3aa: CAWDIRGGGYTF; d_gene: -; j_gene: TRBJ1-2; v_gene: TRBV30; abundance: many
CDR3nt: TGTGCCTGGAGTCGTGGGGGCACTAACACCGGGGAGCTGTTTTTT; CDR3aa: CAWSRGGTNTGELFF; d_gene: -; j_gene: TRBJ2-2; v_gene: TRBV30; abundance: many
CDR3nt: TGTGCCAGCAGCTACTGGGGGGGTGCACCCCTCCACTTT; CDR3aa: CASSYWGGAPLHF; d_gene: -; j_gene: TRBJ1-6; v_gene: TRBV27; abundance: -
CDR3nt: TGTGCCAGCAGTTTTGGAGCGGGGGTACAAGAGACCCAGTACTTC; CDR3aa: CASSFGAGVQETQYF; d_gene: TRBD2; j_gene: TRBJ2-5; v_gene: TRBV12-3/TRBV12-4; abundance: -
CDR3nt: TGTGCCAGCAGCTGGGCTCAGGGGAACACTGAAGCTTTCTTT; CDR3aa: CASSWAQGNTEAFF; d_gene: -; j_gene: TRBJ1-1; v_gene: TRBV5-5; abundance: few
CDR3nt: TGTGCCAGCAGCTTAGGTGGGGGGAAGGTGGACACTGAAGCTTTCTTT; CDR3aa: CASSLGGGKVDTEAFF; d_gene: -; j_gene: TRBJ1-1; v_gene: TRBV13; abundance: few
CDR3nt: TGTGCCAGCAGCTCGGGACAGGCCAACCCCGACTACGAGCAGTACTTC; CDR3aa: CASSSGQANPDYEQYF; d_gene: TRBD1; j_gene: TRBJ2-7; v_gene: TRBV28; abundance: many
CDR3nt: TGTGCCACCAGCAGAGGTCTAGCGGAAGAGACCCAGTACTTC; CDR3aa: CATSRGLAEETQYF; d_gene: TRBD2; j_gene: TRBJ2-5; v_gene: TRBV15; abundance: many
CDR3nt: TGTGCCAGCAGCCGCCTAGGGGCGGGGGTCCAAGAGACCCAGTACTTC; CDR3aa: CASSRLGAGVQETQYF; d_gene: TRBD2; j_gene: TRBJ2-5; v_gene: TRBV7-2; abundance: -
CDR3nt: TGTGCCAGCAGTTCACAGGGTTTGGCCGGGGAGCTGTTTTTT; CDR3aa: CASSSQGLAGELFF; d_gene: -; j_gene: TRBJ2-2; v_gene: TRBV28; abundance: many
CDR3nt: TGTGCCAGCAGCGTAGGGGCCTCGGCGGGCACTGAAGCTTTCTTT; CDR3aa: CASSVGASAGTEAFF; d_gene: -; j_gene: TRBJ1-1; v_gene: TRBV9; abundance: many
CDR3nt: TGTGCCAGCAGTTTATCCGACAGGGCCCTTGCTTTCTTT; CDR3aa: CASSLSDRALAFF; d_gene: TRBD1; j_gene: TRBJ1-1; v_gene: TRBV27; abundance: many
CDR3nt: TGTGCCAGCAGCGCGGGGTGGGCCCAGTACTTC; CDR3aa: CASSAGWAQYF; d_gene: -; j_gene: TRBJ2-5; v_gene: TRBV27; abundance: -
CDR3nt: TGTGCCAGCAGTACGCGGACTAGCGGGAGAGGAGAGACCCAGTACTTC; CDR3aa: CASSTRTSGRGETQYF; d_gene: TRBD2; j_gene: TRBJ2-5; v_gene: TRBV27; abundance: few
CDR3nt: TGTGCCACCAGCAGGGCCGAGCGGGGGTACGAGCAGTACTTC; CDR3aa: CATSRAERGYEQYF; d_gene: TRBD2; j_gene: TRBJ2-7; v_gene: TRBV15; abundance: many
CDR3nt: TGTGCCAGCAGCCTACAGCTCCAAGAGACCCAGTACTTC; CDR3aa: CASSLQLQETQYF; d_gene: -; j_gene: TRBJ2-5; v_gene: TRBV3-1; abundance: few
CDR3nt: TGCAGCGTCATAGGGGCGAACACTGAAGCTTTCTTT; CDR3aa: CSVIGANTEAFF; d_gene: -; j_gene: TRBJ1-1; v_gene: TRBV29-1; abundance: many
CDR3nt: TGTGCCATCAGTGAGTGGACCGGGACAGTTCTCTACGAGCAGTACTTC; CDR3aa: CAISEWTGTVLYEQYF; d_gene: TRBD1; j_gene: TRBJ2-7; v_gene: TRBV10-3; abundance: many
CDR3nt: TGTGCCAGCGCCCATGTCAGGGGAAGTCAGCCCCAGCATTTT; CDR3aa: CASAHVRGSQPQHF; d_gene: -; j_gene: TRBJ1-5; v_gene: TRBV6-1; abundance: many
CDR3nt: TGTGCCAGCAGCACCCTCGGGGGAAACACCATATATTTT; CDR3aa: CASSTLGGNTIYF; d_gene: -; j_gene: TRBJ1-3; v_gene: TRBV7-9; abundance: many
CDR3nt: TGTGCCAGCAGTTACCGGGACAGGGGTGAGCCCCAGCATTTT; CDR3aa: CASSYRDRGEPQHF; d_gene: TRBD1; j_gene: TRBJ1-5; v_gene: TRBV6-5; abundance: once
CDR3nt: TGTGCCAGCAGTTACCATCCGAGAGACCAAGAGACCCAGTACTTC; CDR3aa: CASSYHPRDQETQYF; d_gene: -; j_gene: TRBJ2-5; v_gene: TRBV6-5; abundance: many